This entry concerns a single TCR beta chain. This record comes from a study of shared clonotypes between healthy human individuals. The genomic DNA of each subset was split evenly across several immunoSEQ plates. Assay: immunoSEQ multiplex PCR; the TCRdb copy retains only in-frame clones and omits some. The profile shows fewer than 850,000 clones, around 91% of them singletons. The CDR3 loop spans 13 amino acids. From germline, CDR1 is SQVTM and CDR2 ANQGSEA. Deletions cut 2 bases from V and 5 bases from J, with 10 bases between. The gene calls are TRBV29-1 and TRBJ2-1; D gene uncertain. The sample was memory CD8+ T cells from PBMCs. This sample's subset: CD45RO+ cells pooled with CCR7-negative TemRA cells. The receptor comes from a man aged 18 to 30 in good health. Some clones in this sample may be carry-over from other donors' samples. The CDR3, as DNA: TGCAGCGTTGAATGGTGGTCCCACAATGAGCAGTTCTTC. Its translation is CSVEWWSHNEQFF.